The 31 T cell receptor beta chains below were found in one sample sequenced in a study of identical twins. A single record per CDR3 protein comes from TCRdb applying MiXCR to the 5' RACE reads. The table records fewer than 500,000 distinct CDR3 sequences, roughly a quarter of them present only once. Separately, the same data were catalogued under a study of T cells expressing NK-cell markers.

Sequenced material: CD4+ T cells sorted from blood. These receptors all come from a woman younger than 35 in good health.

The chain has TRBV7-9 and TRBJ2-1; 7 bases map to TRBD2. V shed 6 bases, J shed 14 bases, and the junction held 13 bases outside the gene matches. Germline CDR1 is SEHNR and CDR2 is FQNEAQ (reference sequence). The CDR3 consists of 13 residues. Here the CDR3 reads CASSFSRTGGEFF. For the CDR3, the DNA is TGTGCCAGCAGTTTTAGTCGGACTGGGGGGGAGTTCTTC.

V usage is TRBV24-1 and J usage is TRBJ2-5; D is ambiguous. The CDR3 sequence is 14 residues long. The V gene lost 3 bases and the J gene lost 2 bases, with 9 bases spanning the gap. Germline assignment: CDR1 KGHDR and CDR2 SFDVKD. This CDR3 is CATSDEDMQETQYF. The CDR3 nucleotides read TGTGCCACCAGTGATGAAGACATGCAAGAGACCCAGTACTTC.

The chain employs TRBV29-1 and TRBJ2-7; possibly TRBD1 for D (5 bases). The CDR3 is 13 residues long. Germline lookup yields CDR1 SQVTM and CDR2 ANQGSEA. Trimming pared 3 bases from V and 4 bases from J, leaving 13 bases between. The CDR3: CSVDTQGTYEQYF. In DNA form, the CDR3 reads TGCAGCGTTGATACGCAGGGCACGTACGAGCAGTACTTC.

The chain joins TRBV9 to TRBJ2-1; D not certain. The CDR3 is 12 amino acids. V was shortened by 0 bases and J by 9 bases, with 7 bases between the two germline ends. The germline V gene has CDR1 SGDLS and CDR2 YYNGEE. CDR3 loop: CASSVVEGEQFF. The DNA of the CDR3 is TGTGCCAGCAGCGTAGTTGAAGGTGAGCAGTTCTTC. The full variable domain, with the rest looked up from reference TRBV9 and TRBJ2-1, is DSGVTQTPKHLITATGQRVTLRCSPRSGDLSVYWYQQSLDQGLQFLIQYYNGEERAKGNILERFSAQQFPDLHSELNLSSLELGDSALYFCASSVVEGEQFFGPGTRLTVL.

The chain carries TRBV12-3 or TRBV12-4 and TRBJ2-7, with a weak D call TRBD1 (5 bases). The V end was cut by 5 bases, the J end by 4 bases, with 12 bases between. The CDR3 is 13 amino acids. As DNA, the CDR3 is TGTGCCAGCAGTAGGGGTTTCCAATACGAGCAGTACTTC. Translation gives CASSRGFQYEQYF.

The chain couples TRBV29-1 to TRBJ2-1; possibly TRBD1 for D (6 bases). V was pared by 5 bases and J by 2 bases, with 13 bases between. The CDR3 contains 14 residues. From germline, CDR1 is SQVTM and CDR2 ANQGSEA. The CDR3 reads CSVRSGEAYNEQFF. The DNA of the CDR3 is TGCAGCGTTCGATCAGGGGAAGCCTACAATGAGCAGTTCTTC.

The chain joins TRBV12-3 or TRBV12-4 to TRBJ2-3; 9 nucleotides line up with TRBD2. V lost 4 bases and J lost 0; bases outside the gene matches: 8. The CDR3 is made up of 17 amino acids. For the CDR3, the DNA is TGTGCCAGCAGTTACCCCAGACTAGCGGTTAGCACAGATACGCAGTATTTT. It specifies CASSYPRLAVSTDTQYF.

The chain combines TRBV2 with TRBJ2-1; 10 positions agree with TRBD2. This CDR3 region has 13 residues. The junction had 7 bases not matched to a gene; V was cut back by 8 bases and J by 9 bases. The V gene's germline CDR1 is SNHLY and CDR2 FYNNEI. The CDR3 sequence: CASGGLAGAEQFF. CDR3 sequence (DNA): TGTGCCAGCGGGGGGCTAGCGGGAGCTGAGCAGTTCTTC.

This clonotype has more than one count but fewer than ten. The CDR3 loop reads CAISVGLYEQYF. As DNA, the CDR3 is TGTGCCATCAGTGTGGGCCTCTACGAGCAGTACTTC. The chain is built from TRBV10-3 and TRBJ2-7; D uncertain. The CDR3 runs to 12 residues. The germline gives CDR1 ENHRY, CDR2 SYGVKD. V lost 4 bases, J lost 3 bases, and 7 bases lay in between.

CDR3 nucleotide sequence: TGCGCCAGCCAACCAGGGATTTCGGATGCGCAGTATTTT. Encoded protein: CASQPGISDAQYF. V and J are TRBV5-1 and TRBJ2-3, with D possibly TRBD1 on 5 matching bases. This CDR3 comprises 13 residues. Germline V gene lookup returns CDR1 SGHRS and CDR2 YFSETQ. V shed 7 bases and J shed 10 bases, with 19 bases lying between them.

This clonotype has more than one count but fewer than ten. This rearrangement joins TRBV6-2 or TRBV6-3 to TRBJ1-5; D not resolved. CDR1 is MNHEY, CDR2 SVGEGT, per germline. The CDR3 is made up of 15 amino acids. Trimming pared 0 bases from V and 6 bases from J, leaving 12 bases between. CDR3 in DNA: TGTGCCAGCAGTTACTCGAACATCAGGAGTCAGCCCCAGCATTTT. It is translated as CASSYSNIRSQPQHF.

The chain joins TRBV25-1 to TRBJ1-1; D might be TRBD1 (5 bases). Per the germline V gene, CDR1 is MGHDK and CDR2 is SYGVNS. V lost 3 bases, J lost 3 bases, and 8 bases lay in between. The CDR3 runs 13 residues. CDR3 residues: CASSDREDTEAFF. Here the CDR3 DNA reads TGTGCCAGCAGTGACAGGGAGGACACTGAAGCTTTCTTT.

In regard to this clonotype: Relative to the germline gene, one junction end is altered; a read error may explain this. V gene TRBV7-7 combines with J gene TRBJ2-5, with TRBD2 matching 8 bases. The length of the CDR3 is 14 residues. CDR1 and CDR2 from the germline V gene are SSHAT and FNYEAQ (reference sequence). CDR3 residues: CASSTSGTQETQYF. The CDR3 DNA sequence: TGTGCTAGCAGCACTAGCGGCACCCAAGAGACCCAGTACTTC.

CDR3 DNA: TGTGCCAGCAGCTTAGAATTTGGGTTTAATGAAAAACTGTTTTTT. Amino acid sequence: CASSLEFGFNEKLFF. This chain joins TRBV7-8 and TRBJ1-4; unclear D gene. The germline V gene encodes CDR1 SGHVS and CDR2 FQNEAQ. The CDR3 has 15 amino acids. Trimming took off 1 base at V and 4 bases at J, with 10 bases between the two ends.

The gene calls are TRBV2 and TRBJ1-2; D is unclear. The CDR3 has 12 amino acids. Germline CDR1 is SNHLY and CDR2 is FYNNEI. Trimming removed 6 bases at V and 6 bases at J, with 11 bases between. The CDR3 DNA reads TGTGCCAGCAGGGCCACATTGGATGGCTACACCTTC. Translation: CASRATLDGYTF.

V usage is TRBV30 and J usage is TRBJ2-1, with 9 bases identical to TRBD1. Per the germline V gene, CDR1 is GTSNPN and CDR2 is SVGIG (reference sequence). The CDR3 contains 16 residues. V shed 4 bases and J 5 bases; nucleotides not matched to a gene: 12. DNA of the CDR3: TGTGCCTGGACCGCCGACAGGACAGGGGTCCACAATGAGCAGTTCTTC. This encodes CAWTADRTGVHNEQFF. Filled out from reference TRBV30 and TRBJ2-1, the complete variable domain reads SQTIHQWPATLVQPVGSPLSLECTVEGTSNPNLYWYRQAAGRGLQLLFYSVGIGQISSEVPQNLSASRPQDRQFILSSKKLLLSDSGFYLCAWTADRTGVHNEQFFGPGTRLTVL.

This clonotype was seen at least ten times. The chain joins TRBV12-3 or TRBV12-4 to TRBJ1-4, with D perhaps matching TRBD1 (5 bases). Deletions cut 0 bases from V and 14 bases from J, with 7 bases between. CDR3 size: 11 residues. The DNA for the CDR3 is TGTGCCAGCAGTTTAGCTGGGGCTCTGTTTTTT. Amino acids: CASSLAGALFF.

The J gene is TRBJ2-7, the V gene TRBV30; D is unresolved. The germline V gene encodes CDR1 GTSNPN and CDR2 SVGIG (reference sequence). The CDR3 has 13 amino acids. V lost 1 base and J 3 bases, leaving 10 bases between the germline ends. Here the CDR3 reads CAWSDSRLYEQYF. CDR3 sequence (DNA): TGTGCCTGGAGTGACTCCCGTCTCTACGAGCAGTACTTC.

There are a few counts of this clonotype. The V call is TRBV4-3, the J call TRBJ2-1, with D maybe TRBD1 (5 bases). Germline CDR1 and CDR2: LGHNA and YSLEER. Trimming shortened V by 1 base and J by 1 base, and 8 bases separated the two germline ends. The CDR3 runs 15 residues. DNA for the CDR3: TGCGCCAGCAGCCAAGGCTCAGGGTCCTACAATGAGCAGTTCTTC. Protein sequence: CASSQGSGSYNEQFF.

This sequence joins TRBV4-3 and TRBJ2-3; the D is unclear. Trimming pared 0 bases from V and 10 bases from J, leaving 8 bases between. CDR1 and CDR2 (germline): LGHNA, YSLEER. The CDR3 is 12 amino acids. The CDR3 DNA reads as TGCGCCAGCAGCCAAGAAAGTGGGCCGCAGTATTTT. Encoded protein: CASSQESGPQYF.

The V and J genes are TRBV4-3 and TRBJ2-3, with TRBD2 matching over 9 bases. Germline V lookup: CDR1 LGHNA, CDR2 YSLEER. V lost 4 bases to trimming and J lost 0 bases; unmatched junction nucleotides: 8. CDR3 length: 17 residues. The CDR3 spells CASSPRPTSGSTDTQYF. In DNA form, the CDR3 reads TGCGCCAGCAGCCCCCGCCCGACTAGCGGCAGCACAGATACGCAGTATTTT.

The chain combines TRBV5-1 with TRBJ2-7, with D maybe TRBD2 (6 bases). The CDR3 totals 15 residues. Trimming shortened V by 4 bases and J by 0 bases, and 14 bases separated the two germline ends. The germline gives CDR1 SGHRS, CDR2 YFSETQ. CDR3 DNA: TGCGCCAGCAGCACAGATAGCGGCAACTCCTACGAGCAGTACTTC. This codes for CASSTDSGNSYEQYF.

The CDR3 DNA reads TGCGCCAGCAGCTTGCAACCGGACAGCGTTCAGCCCCAGCATTTT. Amino acid sequence: CASSLQPDSVQPQHF. The V call is TRBV5-1, the J call TRBJ1-5, with D possibly being TRBD1 (6 bases). Germline V gene data show CDR1 as SGHRS and CDR2 as YFSETQ. This CDR3 is 15 amino acids long. V was pared by 1 base and J by 6 bases, with 14 bases between.

The CDR3 nucleotides are TGTGCCAGCAGCCCCAGCCTAGCGGGGGGGTATGGGCAGTTCTTC. Its translation: CASSPSLAGGYGQFF. V and J are TRBV7-2 and TRBJ2-1; the match to TRBD2 covers 12 bases. The germline CDR1 and CDR2 sequences are SGHTA and FQGNSA. J lost 12 bases, V lost 5 bases, and 11 bases had no gene match. The CDR3 is 15 amino acids.

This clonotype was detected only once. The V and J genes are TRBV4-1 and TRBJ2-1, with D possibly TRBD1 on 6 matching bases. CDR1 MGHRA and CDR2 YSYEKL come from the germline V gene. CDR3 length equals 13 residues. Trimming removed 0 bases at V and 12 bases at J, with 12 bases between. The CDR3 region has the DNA TGCGCCAGCAGCCAAGAAAGAAGGGGGAGGCAGTTCTTC. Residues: CASSQERRGRQFF.

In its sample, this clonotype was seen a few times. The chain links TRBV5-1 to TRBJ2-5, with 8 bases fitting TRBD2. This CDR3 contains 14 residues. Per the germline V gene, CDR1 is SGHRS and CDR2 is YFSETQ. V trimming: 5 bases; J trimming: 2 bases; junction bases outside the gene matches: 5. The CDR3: CASRGGLAQETQYF. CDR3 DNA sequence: TGCGCCAGCAGGGGTGGACTAGCACAAGAGACCCAGTACTTC.

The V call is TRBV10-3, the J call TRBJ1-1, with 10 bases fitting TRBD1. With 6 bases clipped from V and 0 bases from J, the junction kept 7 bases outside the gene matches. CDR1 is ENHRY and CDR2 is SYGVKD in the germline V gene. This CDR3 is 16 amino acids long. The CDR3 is CAIRAGGQGVNTEAFF. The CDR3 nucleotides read TGTGCCATCAGAGCTGGAGGACAGGGGGTGAACACTGAAGCTTTCTTT.

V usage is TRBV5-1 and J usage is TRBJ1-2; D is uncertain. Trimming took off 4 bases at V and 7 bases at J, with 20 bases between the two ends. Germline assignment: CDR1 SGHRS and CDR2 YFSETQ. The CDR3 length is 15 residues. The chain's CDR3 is CASSPHGPGLGGYTF. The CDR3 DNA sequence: TGCGCCAGCAGCCCCCATGGTCCGGGTTTAGGTGGCTACACCTTC.

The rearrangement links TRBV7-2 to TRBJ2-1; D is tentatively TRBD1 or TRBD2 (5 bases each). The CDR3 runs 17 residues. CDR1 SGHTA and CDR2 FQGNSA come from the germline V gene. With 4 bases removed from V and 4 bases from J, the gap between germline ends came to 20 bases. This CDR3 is CASSSRRGDEAYNEQFF. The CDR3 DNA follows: TGTGCCAGCAGCTCCAGAAGAGGGGATGAAGCTTACAATGAGCAGTTCTTC.

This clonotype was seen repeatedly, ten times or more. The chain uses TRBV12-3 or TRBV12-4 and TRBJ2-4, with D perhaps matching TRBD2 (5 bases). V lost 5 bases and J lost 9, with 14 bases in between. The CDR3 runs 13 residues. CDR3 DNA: TGTGCCAGCAGTGTGGGTTCCGGAGGCATTCAGTACTTC. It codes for CASSVGSGGIQYF.

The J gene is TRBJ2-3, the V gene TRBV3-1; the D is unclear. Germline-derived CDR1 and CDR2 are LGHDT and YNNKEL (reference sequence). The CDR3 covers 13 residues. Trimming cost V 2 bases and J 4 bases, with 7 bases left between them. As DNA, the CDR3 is TGTGCCAGCAGCCAATCTCCCCCAGATACGCAGTATTTT. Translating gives CASSQSPPDTQYF.